A single sample is the source of the 9 T cell receptor beta chains below, sequenced in a study of identical twins. TCRdb redid the calling of the 5' RACE reads with MiXCR, one entry per CDR3 protein. Among approximately 150,000 distinct CDR3 sequences, 3% to 4.5% were seen once, and the ten largest hold 8.1%. The source material was memory T cells sorted from blood. The receptors were gathered from a man aged 18 to 29 in good health.

This clonotype occurred many times. The DNA of the CDR3 is TGTGCCAGCAGCTACCAGACGGGAGGTGGGGAGACCCAGTACTTC. Amino acid sequence: CASSYQTGGGETQYF. V and J are TRBV7-9 and TRBJ2-5; 7 bases are a match to TRBD2. Germline CDR1 SEHNR, CDR2 FQNEAQ (reference sequence). Trimming removed 4 bases from V and 5 bases from J; junction bases left unmatched: 10. The CDR3 length is 15 residues.

This clonotype was recorded at least ten times. The V call is TRBV9, the J call TRBJ1-3; D gene uncertain. This CDR3 comprises 15 residues. V lost 1 base to trimming and J lost 0 bases, with 8 bases between them. Germline CDR1 and CDR2: SGDLS and YYNGEE. CDR3 sequence reads: CASSVLPDSGNTIYF. CDR3 nucleotides: TGTGCCAGCAGCGTACTACCCGACTCTGGAAACACCATATATTTT.

The table lists this clonotype with many counts. The junction departs from the called germline gene at one end, perhaps through a read error. The V gene is TRBV19, the J gene TRBJ2-2; no firm D call. This CDR3 comprises 15 residues. Per germline, CDR1 LNHDA and CDR2 SQIVND (reference sequence). The CDR3 nucleotides read TGTGCCAGTAGCATAGTTGGGGTATTCCCCGGGGAGCTGTTTTTT. Encoded protein: CASSIVGVFPGELFF.

This clonotype was seen ten or more times. V is TRBV7-2 and J is TRBJ2-7; 8 bases fit TRBD1. With 5 bases clipped from V and 6 bases from J, the junction kept 3 bases outside the gene matches. CDR3 length equals 12 residues. In germline, CDR1 is SGHTA, CDR2 FQGNSA. This chain's CDR3 is CASSATGGEQYF. The DNA for the CDR3 is TGTGCCAGCAGCGCTACAGGGGGCGAGCAGTACTTC.

This clonotype was seen repeatedly, ten times or more. This chain uses TRBV7-6 with TRBJ1-6, with 8 bases fitting TRBD1. Germline CDR1 SGHVS, CDR2 FNYEAQ. The CDR3 has 16 amino acids. The J segment lost 8 bases and the V segment lost 5 bases, leaving 11 bases of the junction unmatched. The CDR3 sequence is CASSGGQGWEDSPLHF. For the CDR3, the DNA is TGTGCCAGCAGCGGTGGACAGGGCTGGGAAGATTCACCCCTCCACTTT.

This clonotype has a handful of counts. The rearrangement uses TRBV7-8 and TRBJ2-3; 9 bases are shared with TRBD1. V was clipped by 3 bases and J by 9 bases; unmatched bases: 10. The CDR3 extends over 15 amino acids. The V gene's germline CDR1 is SGHVS and CDR2 FQNEAQ. The CDR3: CASSFSGTGTETQYF. In DNA, the CDR3 is TGTGCCAGCAGCTTCTCCGGGACAGGGACCGAAACGCAGTATTTT. The full variable domain, completed using reference TRBV7-8 and TRBJ2-3, is GAGVSQSPRYKVAKRGQDVALRCDPISGHVSLFWYQQALGQGPEFLTYFQNEAQLDKSGLPSDRFFAERPEGSVSTLKIQRTQQEDSAVYLCASSFSGTGTETQYFGPGTRLTVL.

In this sample, this clonotype turned up many times. The V call is TRBV7-2, the J call TRBJ2-3; the match to TRBD2 covers 11 bases. Germline CDR1 SGHTA, CDR2 FQGNSA. Unmatched junction bases numbered 13, after V lost 5 bases and J lost 0 bases. This CDR3 region has 19 residues. CDR3 in amino acids: CASSARLAGTFGSTDTQYF. Written as DNA, the CDR3 is TGTGCCAGCAGCGCGCGACTAGCGGGGACCTTTGGTAGCACAGATACGCAGTATTTT.

Many counts were recorded for this clonotype. This chain joins TRBV9 and TRBJ2-3; D unresolved. The germline V gene has CDR1 SGDLS and CDR2 YYNGEE. The length of the CDR3 is 13 residues. Trimming took 2 bases from V and 1 from J, leaving 5 bases between them. CDR3 amino acids: CASSVLRTDTQYF. CDR3 DNA: TGTGCCAGCAGCGTCCTACGCACAGATACGCAGTATTTT.

At least ten counts were recorded for this clonotype. This chain connects TRBV11-2 to TRBJ2-7; D is unclear. CDR3 length: 13 amino acids. V was clipped by 5 bases and J by 4 bases, with 12 bases between them. CDR1 and CDR2 from the germline V gene are SGHAT and FQNNGV. The CDR3 loop reads CASSPGRSYEQYF. The CDR3 DNA sequence: TGTGCCAGCAGCCCCGGACGGTCTTACGAGCAGTACTTC.